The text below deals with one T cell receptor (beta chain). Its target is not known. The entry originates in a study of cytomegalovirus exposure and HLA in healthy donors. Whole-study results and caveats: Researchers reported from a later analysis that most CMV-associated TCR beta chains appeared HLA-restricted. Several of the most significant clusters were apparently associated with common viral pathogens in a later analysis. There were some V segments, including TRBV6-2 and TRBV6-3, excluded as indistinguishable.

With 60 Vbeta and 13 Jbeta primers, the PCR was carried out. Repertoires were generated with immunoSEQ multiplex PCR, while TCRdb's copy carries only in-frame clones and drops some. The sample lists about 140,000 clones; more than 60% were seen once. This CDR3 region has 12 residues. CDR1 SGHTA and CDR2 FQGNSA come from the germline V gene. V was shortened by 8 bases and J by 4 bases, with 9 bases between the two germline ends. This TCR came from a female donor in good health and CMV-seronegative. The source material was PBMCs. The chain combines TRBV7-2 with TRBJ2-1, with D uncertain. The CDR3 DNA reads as TGTGCCAGCTCCAAGCCTTACAATGAGCAGTTCTTC. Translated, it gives CASSKPYNEQFF.